This TCR beta chain was captured in a study of radiotherapy plus CTLA-4 blockade in lung cancer. Across the whole study: Objective responses occurred in about a sixth of patients; approximately 33% had disease control.

Study-level findings and limits: How blood T cell clones changed early, along with interferon-beta, reportedly forecast response best. Blood saw expansion of tumor-derived TCR clones after radiotherapy plus ipilimumab.

Regarding this clone: Antigen specificity is unknown.

Focal radiation was given together with CTLA-4 blockade (ipilimumab) to patients with chemo-refractory metastatic non-small-cell lung cancer. The data were produced by immunoSEQ multiplex PCR, yet TCRdb's version contains in-frame clones alone and is incomplete. This sample yields around 86,000 clones, of which 80% to 85% are seen a single time; around 0.76% belongs to the top ten. This CDR3 has 15 residues. Trimming cost V 6 bases and J 0 bases, with 12 bases left between them. Germline CDR1 reads MRHNA; CDR2 reads SNTAGT. The TCR comes from a human donor with non-small cell lung cancer who had stable disease on radiotherapy plus ipilimumab. Sequencing used peripheral blood, obtained from a patient treated with radiotherapy plus ipilimumab. The chain couples TRBV6-4 to TRBJ2-1; possible D gene TRBD1, 6 bases. The chain's CDR3 is CASSSKGGSYNEQFF. CDR3 DNA sequence: TGTGCCAGCAGCTCTAAAGGGGGCTCCTACAATGAGCAGTTCTTC.